This entry concerns a single T cell receptor (beta chain). Trimming cost V 7 bases and J 1 base, with 13 bases left between them. The CDR3 consists of 15 residues. Germline values: CDR1 MNHNY, CDR2 SVGAGI (reference sequence). The source of the sample is a study of blood T cell repertoires in COVID-19. In the study overall: COVID-19 samples collected from the United States, Italy and Spain covered acute and convalescent phases. T cells, B-cell-depleted T cells, or PBMCs provided the cDNA or gDNA that served as material.

Source study methods: Amplified reference gene primers provided the basis for estimating nucleated cell counts. Sequenced by immunoSEQ multiplex PCR; TCRdb stores in-frame clones only, minus some. The DNA was the basis for D and trimming; V, J and clone size are from that table. The sample records a few hundred thousand clones, 80% to 90% being singletons. The TCR comes from a woman aged 25 to 39 with active or convalescent COVID-19. Specimen: peripheral blood. This chain connects TRBV6-6 to TRBJ2-2, with D possibly being TRBD1 (6 bases). The CDR3 region is CASTFGTLNTGELFF. CDR3 DNA: TGTGCCAGCACTTTCGGGACACTGAACACCGGGGAGCTGTTTTTT.